This T cell receptor beta chain was found in a study of T cell responses to AZD1222 COVID-19 vaccine. The study's findings and limits: A rise in Spike-specific TCR breadth and depth followed two AZD1222 doses. Most donors were white British, females outnumbered males, and clonal diversity was possibly underestimated.

Turning to this clone: Its antigen remains unknown.

V lost 5 bases to trimming and J lost 7 bases, with 8 bases between them. The V gene's germline CDR1 is SGHTA and CDR2 FQGTGA. There are 12 residues in the CDR3. This table comes from immunoSEQ multiplex PCR, and its TCRdb copy is limited to in-frame clones, with some not included. Of about 150,000 clones listed, approximately 90% are singletons. This rearrangement joins TRBV7-3 to TRBJ2-2; D remains unclear. The sequence was obtained from an adult who had recovered from COVID-19. The sequencing here drew on peripheral blood, taken after recovery from COVID-19. CDR3 sequence (DNA): TGTGCCAGCAGCCGCCCTGGCGGGGAGCTGTTTTTT. This codes for CASSRPGGELFF.